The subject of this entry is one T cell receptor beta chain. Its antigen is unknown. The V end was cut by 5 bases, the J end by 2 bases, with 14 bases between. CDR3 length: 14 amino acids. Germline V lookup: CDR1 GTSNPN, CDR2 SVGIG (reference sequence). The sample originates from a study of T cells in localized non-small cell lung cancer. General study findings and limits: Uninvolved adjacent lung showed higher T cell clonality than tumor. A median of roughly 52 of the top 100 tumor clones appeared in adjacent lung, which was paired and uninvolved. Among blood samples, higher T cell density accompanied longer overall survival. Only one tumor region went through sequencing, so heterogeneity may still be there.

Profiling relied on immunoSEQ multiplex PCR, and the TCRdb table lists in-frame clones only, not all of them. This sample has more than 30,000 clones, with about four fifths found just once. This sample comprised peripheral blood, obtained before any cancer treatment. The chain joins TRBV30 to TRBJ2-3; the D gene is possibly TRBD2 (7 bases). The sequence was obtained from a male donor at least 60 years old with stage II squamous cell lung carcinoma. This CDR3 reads CAWGAGANTDTQYF. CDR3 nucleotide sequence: TGTGCCTGGGGGGCGGGGGCCAACACAGATACGCAGTATTTT.